Listed below are T cell receptor beta chains from one sample, sequenced in a study of T cell repertoires in cytomegalovirus infection. Using its own MiXCR run on the reads, TCRdb lists one record per CDR3 protein. The table includes roughly 54,000 distinct CDR3 sequences, 33% detected once. These receptors' targets are unknown. Sample: PBMCs, sequenced either directly or after in vitro stimulation (not recorded which). The origin of the receptors is a human donor in good health (CMV status not recorded). Some clones in this sample may be carry-over from other donors' samples. Each CDR3 is given with its conserved first and last residue. Each record gives: V gene, J gene, D gene, clone size, CDR3 DNA, CDR3 protein. A D gene is named only where the DNA matches it firmly. Expanded clones get a size class; other rows say once, few or many, or leave the size out.

v_gene: TRBV7-8; j_gene: TRBJ2-5; d_gene: NA; abundance: many; CDR3nt: TGTGCCAGCAGCCTAGGACAGTCGGGGACCCAGTACTTC; CDR3aa: CASSLGQSGTQYF
v_gene: TRBV4-3; j_gene: TRBJ2-1; d_gene: NA; abundance: NA; CDR3nt: TGCGCCAGCAGCCAAGATCTCGTGGGACCGCAGTTCTTC; CDR3aa: CASSQDLVGPQFF
v_gene: TRBV6-1; j_gene: TRBJ2-3; d_gene: TRBD2; abundance: NA; CDR3nt: TGTGCCAGCAGATTAAACCGGGGGGGCGGCACAGATACGCAGTATTTT; CDR3aa: CASRLNRGGGTDTQYF
v_gene: TRBV6-1; j_gene: TRBJ2-5; d_gene: TRBD2; abundance: many; CDR3nt: TGTGCCAGCAGCCCGACTAGCGGGGGGGCGGAGACCCAGTACTTC; CDR3aa: CASSPTSGGAETQYF
v_gene: TRBV5-4; j_gene: TRBJ2-3; d_gene: NA; abundance: NA; CDR3nt: TGTGCCAGGACCGGGGACCTCGATACGCAGTATTTT; CDR3aa: CARTGDLDTQYF
v_gene: TRBV5-1; j_gene: TRBJ2-1; d_gene: TRBD2; abundance: NA; CDR3nt: TGCGCCAGCAGCTTCCCTAGCGGGAGGATATACAATGAGCAGTTCTTC; CDR3aa: CASSFPSGRIYNEQFF
v_gene: TRBV19; j_gene: TRBJ2-7; d_gene: TRBD1; abundance: NA; CDR3nt: TGTGCCAGTAGTACCGGGACAGGGGTTTACGAGCAGTACTTC; CDR3aa: CASSTGTGVYEQYF
v_gene: TRBV7-2; j_gene: TRBJ2-3; d_gene: NA; abundance: NA; CDR3nt: TGTGCCAGCAGCCCCCAGGGGCTAGGGGGAGGAGTAGATACGCAGTATTTT; CDR3aa: CASSPQGLGGGVDTQYF
v_gene: TRBV7-2; j_gene: TRBJ1-4; d_gene: TRBD1; abundance: many; CDR3nt: TGTGCCAGCAGCTCGCGGACAGGCACGAATGAAAAACTGTTTTTT; CDR3aa: CASSSRTGTNEKLFF
v_gene: TRBV5-4; j_gene: TRBJ1-2; d_gene: NA; abundance: NA; CDR3nt: TGTGCCAGCAGCTTGACCCGAACGAGCTACACCTTC; CDR3aa: CASSLTRTSYTF
v_gene: TRBV5-4; j_gene: TRBJ2-7; d_gene: TRBD2; abundance: few; CDR3nt: TGTGCCAGCAGCTTGGCCGTTGCGGGAGGGTATTCTTTGTACGAGCAGTACTTC; CDR3aa: CASSLAVAGGYSLYEQYF
v_gene: TRBV6-2/TRBV6-3; j_gene: TRBJ2-7; d_gene: NA; abundance: few; CDR3nt: TGTGCCAGCACCCCCCCCGGGACCATCTACGAGCAGTACTTC; CDR3aa: CASTPPGTIYEQYF
v_gene: TRBV4-3; j_gene: TRBJ1-6; d_gene: NA; abundance: few; CDR3nt: TGCGCCAGCAGCATAACTCCTCCGGATGGGACAACTACCTTTAATTCACCCCTCCACTTT; CDR3aa: CASSITPPDGTTTFNSPLHF
v_gene: TRBV7-6; j_gene: TRBJ2-7; d_gene: NA; abundance: NA; CDR3nt: TGTGCCAGCAGCCCGGGGCCGACTGAAACCCTCGAGCAGTACTTC; CDR3aa: CASSPGPTETLEQYF
v_gene: TRBV7-6; j_gene: TRBJ2-3; d_gene: NA; abundance: NA; CDR3nt: TGTGCCAGCAGCCCGCTTAGAGAAGATACGCAGTATTTT; CDR3aa: CASSPLREDTQYF